The 22 T cell receptor beta chains below were found in one sample sequenced in a study of cytomegalovirus exposure and HLA in healthy donors. Primers for the PCR totalled 60 Vbeta and 13 Jbeta. Method: immunoSEQ multiplex PCR; TCRdb's copy keeps in-frame clones and lacks some. The sample has approximately 55,000 clones; 81% are singletons. Sequencing was carried out using PBMCs. These receptors were obtained from a boy under 18 in good health and CMV-seropositive.

DNA for the CDR3: TGCAGCGTTGATACAGGGGCTGGAAACACCATATATTTT. Protein product: CSVDTGAGNTIYF. The chain has TRBV29-1 and TRBJ1-3; 7 bases line up with TRBD1. The CDR3 is made up of 13 amino acids. Germline lookup yields CDR1 SQVTM and CDR2 ANQGSEA. With V trimmed by 3 bases and J by 2 bases, 1 base remained unmatched.

CDR3 sequence reads: CASSVTSGVGATQYF. The CDR3 DNA is TGTGCCAGCAGCGTGACTAGCGGGGTAGGAGCTACGCAGTATTTT. The chain links TRBV9 to TRBJ2-3; 11 bases are shared with TRBD2. V shed 2 bases and J 8 bases; nucleotides not matched to a gene: 7. The CDR3 length is 15 residues. CDR1 is SGDLS, CDR2 YYNGEE, per germline.

The chain has TRBV11-2 and TRBJ1-1; D remains unclear. This CDR3 spans 14 amino acids. Trimming shortened V by 2 bases and J by 4 bases, and 11 bases separated the two germline ends. Germline CDR1 is SGHAT and CDR2 is FQNNGV. The CDR3 DNA follows: TGTGCCAGCAGCTTAAAGCAGGCGGGCACTGAAGCTTTCTTT. It encodes CASSLKQAGTEAFF.

This clone came up once. At the DNA level, this CDR3 is encoded by other sequences in the same sample as well. V usage is TRBV6-5 and J usage is TRBJ2-7; D not resolved. V lost 5 bases and J lost 6, with 11 bases in between. The CDR3 loop spans 12 amino acids. Germline-derived CDR1 and CDR2 are MNHEY and SVGAGI. The CDR3 DNA follows: TGTGCCAGCAGTCCATCCGGCGGCGAGCAGTACTTC. Translating gives CASSPSGGEQYF.

The chain couples TRBV19 to TRBJ1-4; 11 positions match TRBD1. V gave up 5 bases and J gave up 11 bases; unmatched junction bases: 10. The CDR3 loop spans 15 amino acids. The V gene's germline CDR1 is LNHDA and CDR2 SQIVND (reference sequence). CDR3 region: CASSDYVRDRGKLFF. Written as DNA, the CDR3 is TGTGCCAGTAGTGACTATGTCCGGGACAGGGGGAAACTGTTTTTT.

This chain joins TRBV6-5 and TRBJ1-3; maybe TRBD1 (6 bases). The V end lost 5 bases, the J end lost 0 bases, and 11 bases lay between the germline ends. From germline, CDR1 is MNHEY and CDR2 SVGAGI. The CDR3 runs to 15 residues. The CDR3 here is CASSTGLFSGNTIYF. The CDR3 region has the DNA TGTGCCAGCAGTACAGGGCTCTTCTCTGGAAACACCATATATTTT.

Concerning this clone itself: Compared with germline, one end of the junction differs, possibly owing to a read error. In nucleotides, the CDR3 is TGTGCCAGTAGTACGCAGGGGTGGAGGACATACTTC. Residues: CASSTQGWRTYF. The chain links TRBV19 to TRBJ1-2; the D gene is possibly TRBD1 (6 bases). The CDR3 runs to 12 residues. Germline assignment: CDR1 LNHDA and CDR2 SQIVND (reference sequence).

The gene calls are TRBV9 and TRBJ2-7, with 7 bases aligning to TRBD1. With 4 bases clipped from V and 5 bases from J, the junction kept 12 bases outside the gene matches. Per the germline V gene, CDR1 is SGDLS and CDR2 is YYNGEE. The CDR3 length is 15 residues. The CDR3 spells CASSSGQEPLDEQYF. The CDR3 DNA is TGTGCCAGCAGCTCAGGACAGGAGCCCCTGGACGAGCAGTACTTC.

On this clone itself: One end of the junction varies from germline; a read error may be responsible. J is TRBJ2-2 and V is TRBV7-9, with D perhaps matching TRBD1 (6 bases). The CDR3 length is 16 residues. The germline gives CDR1 SEHNR, CDR2 FQNEAQ (reference sequence). In DNA form, the CDR3 reads TGTTCCAGCAGCGATGGATCCCAGGGGATGACCGGGGAGCTGTTTTTT. Encoded protein: CSSSDGSQGMTGELFF. The variable domain in full, with the rest retrieved from reference TRBV7-9 and TRBJ2-2, is DTGVSQNPRHKITKRGQNVTFRCDPISEHNRLYWYRQTLGQGPEFLTYFQNEAQLEKSRLLSDRFSAERPKGSFSTLEIQRTEQGDSAMYLCSSSDGSQGMTGELFFGEGSRLTVL.

This clone was recorded a few times. The CDR3 loop reads CASSSPGDSTGELFF. The CDR3 DNA is TGTGCCAGCAGTTCCCCGGGTGACAGCACCGGGGAGCTGTTTTTT. This chain joins TRBV27 and TRBJ2-2, with a tentative D call TRBD1 (5 bases). CDR1 and CDR2 from the germline V gene are MNHEY and SMNVEV (reference sequence). V was cut by 4 bases and J by 4 bases, with 13 bases left in between. This CDR3 is built from 15 residues.

The V call is TRBV2, the J call TRBJ1-2, with a weak D call TRBD1 (6 bases). Germline V gives CDR1 SNHLY, CDR2 FYNNEI. CDR3 length: 13 residues. Trimming removed 10 bases from V and 4 bases from J, with 16 bases in between. CDR3 DNA: TGTGCCATCCCTACCCCGGACAGCTATGGCTACACCTTC. As protein: CAIPTPDSYGYTF.

This chain joins TRBV15 and TRBJ1-5; D possibly corresponds to TRBD1 (6 bases). The CDR3 extends over 14 amino acids. Germline CDR1 LNHNV, CDR2 YYDKDF (reference sequence). V lost 5 bases, J lost 2 bases, and 10 bases lay in between. CDR3: CATSSGVGNQPQHF. CDR3 DNA: TGTGCCACCAGCTCAGGGGTTGGCAATCAGCCCCAGCATTTT.

This clone was seen a single time. The J gene is TRBJ2-1, the V gene TRBV4-2, with TRBD2 as a possible D gene (6 bases). Germline loops: CDR1 LGHNA, CDR2 YNFKEQ. V lost 1 base, J lost 8 bases, and 15 bases lay in between. This CDR3 comprises 15 residues. DNA for the CDR3: TGTGCCAGCAGCCAAGGCGGGGACCTTTTGTATGAGCAGTTCTTC. It codes for CASSQGGDLLYEQFF.

The chain links TRBV28 to TRBJ2-1; 13 nucleotides agree with TRBD2. Germline CDR1 reads MDHEN; CDR2 reads SYDVKM. This CDR3 contains 19 residues. After removal of 3 bases from V and 6 bases from J, the junction contained 14 bases not matched to a gene. The CDR3 sequence is CASSFSGTSGAPLPNEQFF. The CDR3 nucleotides read TGTGCCAGCAGTTTCTCCGGGACTAGCGGGGCCCCTCTTCCCAATGAGCAGTTCTTC. Full variable domain (remainder filled in from reference TRBV28 and TRBJ2-1): DVKVTQSSRYLVKRTGEKVFLECVQDMDHENMFWYRQDPGLGLRLIYFSYDVKMKEKGDIPEGYSVSREKKERFSLILESASTNQTSMYLCASSFSGTSGAPLPNEQFFGPGTRLTVL.

The chain couples TRBV10-2 to TRBJ1-2; 7 nucleotides line up with TRBD1. CDR1 and CDR2 from the germline V gene are WSHSY and SAAADI. The ends lost 6 bases at V and 6 bases at J; junction bases unmatched: 7. This CDR3 has 13 amino acids. The CDR3 region is CASRDRMRDGYTF. Here the CDR3 DNA reads TGCGCCAGCAGGGACAGGATGAGAGATGGCTACACCTTC.

This clone was seen once. The V gene is TRBV4-1, the J gene TRBJ2-1; the match to TRBD2 covers 11 bases. The V segment lost 5 bases and the J segment 7 bases; nucleotides outside the gene matches: 13. Germline lookup yields CDR1 MGHRA and CDR2 YSYEKL. CDR3 length: 17 residues. The CDR3 nucleotides are TGCGCCAGCAGCACTGTGGGCCCTAGCGGGGGGTCAAATGAGCAGTTCTTC. As protein: CASSTVGPSGGSNEQFF.

V gene TRBV2 combines with J gene TRBJ2-5; TRBD2 agrees at 10 bases. The CDR3 is 18 residues long. Per the germline V gene, CDR1 is SNHLY and CDR2 is FYNNEI. V shed 1 base and J 0 bases; nucleotides not matched to a gene: 8. This chain's CDR3 is CASSEVGSGGSYQETQYF. The CDR3 DNA reads as TGTGCCAGCAGTGAAGTTGGTAGCGGGGGGTCATACCAAGAGACCCAGTACTTC.

V gene TRBV11-1 combines with J gene TRBJ2-3; no clear D. The CDR3 runs to 15 residues. Trimming took off 1 base at V and 0 bases at J, with 8 bases between the two ends. Per germline, CDR1 SGHAT and CDR2 FQDESV (reference sequence). CDR3 amino acids: CASSLELPSTDTQYF. In DNA, the CDR3 is TGTGCCAGCAGCTTAGAACTACCAAGCACAGATACGCAGTATTTT.

The chain carries TRBV15 and TRBJ2-7, with D possibly TRBD1 on 5 matching bases. The germline V gene has CDR1 LNHNV and CDR2 YYDKDF (reference sequence). The V end was cut by 0 bases, the J end by 2 bases, with 8 bases between. This CDR3 region has 14 residues. The CDR3, as DNA: TGTGCCACCAGCAGAGAGGGGCCCCCCTACGAGCAGTACTTC. Residues: CATSREGPPYEQYF.

The J gene is TRBJ2-3, the V gene TRBV2, with D tentatively TRBD1 (6 bases). Trimming removed 6 bases at V and 1 base at J, with 11 bases between. CDR3 length: 14 residues. CDR1 SNHLY and CDR2 FYNNEI come from the germline V gene. This chain's CDR3 is CASRDRQGTDTQYF. As DNA, the CDR3 is TGTGCCAGCAGAGACCGACAGGGCACAGATACGCAGTATTTT.

This chain connects TRBV19 to TRBJ2-5; 7 positions match TRBD2. Germline V lookup: CDR1 LNHDA, CDR2 SQIVND (reference sequence). J lost 6 bases, V lost 6 bases, and 7 bases had no gene match. The CDR3 is 13 residues long. The CDR3 DNA sequence: TGTGCCAGTAGCTCCGGGGGGTGGAAGACCCAGTACTTC. It specifies CASSSGGWKTQYF. Complete variable domain (other parts from reference TRBV19 and TRBJ2-5): DGGITQSPKYLFRKEGQNVTLSCEQNLNHDAMYWYRQDPGQGLRLIYYSQIVNDFQKGDIAEGYSVSREKKESFPLTVTSAQKNPTAFYLCASSSGGWKTQYFGPGTRLLVL.

This clone was seen a single time. The CDR3 coding sequence is TGTGCCAGTAGTATGGGACTTGAAGCTTTCTTT. Translating gives CASSMGLEAFF. The chain uses TRBV19 and TRBJ1-1; TRBD1 might be the D (5 bases). The length of the CDR3 is 11 residues. CDR1 is LNHDA and CDR2 is SQIVND in the germline V gene (reference sequence). The germline V and J ends were trimmed by 3 bases and 7 bases, with 6 bases remaining between them.